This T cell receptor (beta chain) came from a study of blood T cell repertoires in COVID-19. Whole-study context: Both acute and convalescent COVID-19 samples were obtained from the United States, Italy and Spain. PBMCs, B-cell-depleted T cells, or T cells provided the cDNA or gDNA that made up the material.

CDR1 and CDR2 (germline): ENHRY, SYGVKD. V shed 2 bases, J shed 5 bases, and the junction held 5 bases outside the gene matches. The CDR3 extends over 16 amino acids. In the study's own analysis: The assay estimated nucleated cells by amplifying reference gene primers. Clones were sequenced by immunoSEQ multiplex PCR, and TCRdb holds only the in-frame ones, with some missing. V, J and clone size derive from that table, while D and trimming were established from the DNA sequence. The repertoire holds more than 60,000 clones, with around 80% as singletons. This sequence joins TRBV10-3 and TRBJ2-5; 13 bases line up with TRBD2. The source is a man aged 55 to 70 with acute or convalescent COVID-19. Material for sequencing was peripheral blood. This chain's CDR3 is CAISEARLAGGETQYF. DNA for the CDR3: TGTGCCATCAGTGAGGCGAGACTAGCGGGAGGCGAGACCCAGTACTTC.